This T cell receptor beta chain was obtained from a study of T cells in localized non-small cell lung cancer. The CDR3 runs to 15 residues. With 1 base clipped from V and 5 bases from J, the junction kept 5 bases outside the gene matches. The germline CDR1 and CDR2 sequences are SGHTA and FQGNSA. Sequencing used immunoSEQ multiplex PCR; TCRdb keeps in-frame clones, though not all of them. The table lists about 40,000 clones, under 90% of them singletons. Study-wide results and limits: Of the tissues analyzed, uninvolved adjacent lung showed maximal T cell clonality, greater than tumor. It remains possible that heterogeneity exists, since only one tumor region was sequenced. A median approximately 57 of the top 100 tumor clones appeared in adjacent lung. Longer overall survival was seen with higher T cell density measured in blood.

Points on this clone: Its matching antigen is unknown.

Material: peripheral blood mononuclear cells, obtained before any cancer treatment. The TCR sequence derives from a male donor aged 60 or over with stage II lung adenocarcinoma. The chain links TRBV7-2 to TRBJ2-1, with 7 bases fitting TRBD1. Here the CDR3 reads CASSLEGQRNNEQFF. The CDR3 DNA reads TGTGCCAGCAGCTTAGAGGGACAGCGAAACAATGAGCAGTTCTTC. The full variable domain, in which reference TRBV7-2 and TRBJ2-1 provide the parts outside the CDR3, is GAGVSQSPSNKVTEKGKDVELRCDPISGHTALYWYRQSLGQGLEFLIYFQGNSAPDKSGLPSDRFSAERTGGSVSTLTIQRTQQEDSAVYLCASSLEGQRNNEQFFGPGTRLTVL.